These 9 T cell receptor beta chains originate from one sample sequenced in a study of T cells in Graves' hyperthyroidism and ophthalmopathy (dated by TCRdb to about 2019). The library was prepared using multiplex PCR. Data came from an Illumina HiSeq 2000. TCR beta CDR3 regions were amplified from RNA transcripts. For the first round of RT-PCR on the TCR CDR3, the HTBI primer set was used together with the Qiagen OneStep RT-PCR kit. TCRdb trimmed public reads at Q25 via fastp, called clones via MiXCR and kept in-frame beta chains. CDR3 protein duplicates are merged, each entry listing the most common genes and DNA. In this sample the table shows some 380,000 distinct CDR3 sequences, roughly 14% of which occur a single time. The top ten constitute under 25% of the sample. The sample comprised blood. Receptors were obtained from a man younger than 45 with Graves' hyperthyroidism that later progressed to Graves' ophthalmopathy.

This clonotype was detected a few times. The rearrangement uses TRBV12-3 or TRBV12-4 and TRBJ1-1; 9 bases match TRBD1. The CDR3 totals 12 residues. Trimming took 6 bases from V and 9 from J; bases not matched to a gene: 5. The CDR3: CASRPTGGKAFF. Here the CDR3 DNA reads TGTGCCAGCAGACCGACAGGGGGTAAAGCTTTCTTT.

This clonotype was seen ten or more times. The chain recombines TRBV11-2 with TRBJ1-1; D perhaps matches TRBD1 (6 bases). V shed 3 bases and J shed 3 bases, with 8 bases lying between them. The CDR3 covers 13 residues. The germline V gene encodes CDR1 SGHAT and CDR2 FQNNGV. CDR3 residues: CASSFNRDTEAFF. The CDR3 DNA is TGTGCCAGCAGCTTCAACAGGGACACTGAAGCTTTCTTT.

The V gene is TRBV28, the J gene TRBJ1-1, with 9 bases aligning to TRBD1. Germline V gives CDR1 MDHEN, CDR2 SYDVKM. Trimming at V came to 6 bases and at J to 7 bases, leaving 12 bases not matched to a gene. The CDR3 covers 15 residues. In DNA form, the CDR3 reads TGTGCCAGCAGCTTTCCCGGACAGGGGCGACTTGAAGCTTTCTTT. It specifies CASSFPGQGRLEAFF.

This clonotype has ten or more counts. The V gene is TRBV3-1, the J gene TRBJ2-3, with 11 bases aligning to TRBD2. With 5 bases clipped from V and 5 bases from J, the junction kept 6 bases outside the gene matches. This CDR3 is built from 15 residues. The germline gives CDR1 LGHDT, CDR2 YNNKEL (reference sequence). CDR3 nucleotide sequence: TGTGCCAGCAGCGGCCTAGCGGGGGGAAGAGATACGCAGTATTTT. Its protein product is CASSGLAGGRDTQYF.

The table lists this clonotype with a few counts. This chain uses TRBV29-1 with TRBJ2-3; 9 bases line up with TRBD2. The ends lost 7 bases at V and 0 bases at J; junction bases unmatched: 8. The CDR3 has 15 amino acids. CDR1 and CDR2 (germline): SQVTM, ANQGSEA. The CDR3 region is CSALGSGGSTDTQYF. The CDR3 region has the DNA TGCAGCGCCCTGGGGAGCGGGGGGAGCACAGATACGCAGTATTTT.

The chain couples TRBV7-3 to TRBJ1-4; D is unclear. V shed 3 bases and J shed 4 bases, with 9 bases lying between them. Looked up from germline, CDR1 is SGHTA and CDR2 is FQGTGA. The CDR3 is 14 residues long. CDR3 bases: TGTGCCAGCAGCTTGGACGTCCTTAATGAAAAACTGTTTTTT. This codes for CASSLDVLNEKLFF.

The J gene is TRBJ2-2, the V gene TRBV19; D is possibly TRBD2 (5 bases). The CDR3 is made up of 15 amino acids. Trimming removed 3 bases from V and 6 bases from J, with 14 bases in between. Germline lookup yields CDR1 LNHDA and CDR2 SQIVND (reference sequence). As DNA, the CDR3 is TGTGCCAGTAGTATCGGAGGTCTAAGGCCCGGGGAGCTGTTTTTT. Protein: CASSIGGLRPGELFF.

This clonotype was picked up many times. CDR3 bases: TGTGCCAGCAGCCAACGGGACAGCCAAGAGACCCAGTACTTC. Its protein is CASSQRDSQETQYF. The genes are TRBV3-1 and TRBJ2-5; 7 bases map to TRBD1. The V segment lost 2 bases and the J segment 1 base; nucleotides outside the gene matches: 1. This CDR3 has 14 residues. CDR1 is LGHDT, CDR2 YNNKEL, per germline (reference sequence).

This clonotype was detected ten times or more. DNA of the CDR3: TGTGCCAGTAGTACCGGCGGGACAGGGGGAAACACTGAAGCTTTCTTT. It yields the protein CASSTGGTGGNTEAFF. This chain uses TRBV19 with TRBJ1-1; TRBD1 aligns across 11 bases. With 4 bases clipped from V and 2 bases from J, the junction kept 6 bases outside the gene matches. Germline V gene data show CDR1 as LNHDA and CDR2 as SQIVND (reference sequence). This CDR3 comprises 16 residues.